The rows below give T cell receptor beta chains drawn from one sample of a study of vaccination effects on CD4 cells after COVID-19. These receptors lack a known antigen. Generated by immunoSEQ multiplex PCR, the TCRdb table keeps only in-frame clones and is missing some. The sample carries approximately 37,000 clones, about 63% recorded once. The sequenced sample was CD4+ T cells from PBMCs cultured without peptide, obtained after COVID-19 vaccination. The receptors shown here come from a human donor who received a COVID-19 vaccine. Both conserved end residues are part of each CDR3. D genes are given only for firm matches. Clone size is not always given. Where it is, it says once, few, many or a class for expanded clones.

CDR3	DNA	V	D	size	J	length
CASSVDTRGIGTEAFF	TGTGCCAGCAGCGTAGACACCCGAGGCATAGGAACTGAAGCTTTCTTT	TRBV9	NA	NA	TRBJ1-1	16
CASSQGASGIQETQYF	TGTGCCAGCAGCCAAGGGGCTAGCGGGATCCAAGAGACCCAGTACTTC	TRBV14	TRBD2	once	TRBJ2-5	16
CASSLTSPSPLHF	TGTGCCAGCAGCTTAACCTCCCCGTCGCCCCTCCACTTT	TRBV7-9	NA	NA	TRBJ1-6	13
CATSDLLATGTDTQYF	TGTGCCACCAGTGATTTACTAGCGACCGGCACAGATACGCAGTATTTT	TRBV24-1	TRBD2	once	TRBJ2-3	16
CASSPGTGIFGYTF	TGTGCCAGCTCACCCGGGACAGGGATTTTTGGCTACACCTTC	TRBV18	TRBD1	NA	TRBJ1-2	14
CASSSAGVRETQYF	TGCGCCAGCAGCTCGGCGGGGGTTCGGGAGACCCAGTACTTC	TRBV5-1	TRBD2	NA	TRBJ2-5	14
CASSILYRGRGGATNEKLFF	TGTGCCAGTAGTATTCTGTACAGGGGGCGCGGAGGTGCAACTAATGAAAAACTGTTTTTT	TRBV19	TRBD1	NA	TRBJ1-4	20
CASSFGQGTTEAFF	TGTGCCAGTAGCTTCGGACAGGGGACCACTGAAGCTTTCTTT	TRBV19	TRBD1	NA	TRBJ1-1	14
CASTLGGAGNYGYTF	TGTGCCAGCACCTTAGGAGGGGCAGGCAACTATGGCTACACCTTC	TRBV11-2	NA	few	TRBJ1-2	15
CASSPPGQPQHF	TGTGCCAGCAGTCCCCCGGGTCAGCCCCAGCATTTT	TRBV2	NA	medium-sized	TRBJ1-5	12
CASSSNRGEETQYF	TGCGCCAGCAGCTCGAACAGGGGGGAAGAGACCCAGTACTTC	TRBV5-1	TRBD1	NA	TRBJ2-5	14
CASSLGRGSEETQYF	TGCGCCAGCAGCTTGGGCCGCGGGAGCGAAGAGACCCAGTACTTC	TRBV5-1	TRBD2	NA	TRBJ2-5	15
CASSADRGEQYF	TGTGCCAGCAGCGCGGACAGGGGCGAGCAGTACTTC	TRBV9	TRBD1	NA	TRBJ2-7	12
CASSLDSRAMRAFF	TGTGCCAGCAGCTTAGATTCCAGGGCAATGCGAGCTTTCTTT	TRBV11-1	NA	NA	TRBJ1-1	14
CASSLDIVGQGTEAFF	TGCGCCAGCAGCTTGGATATTGTGGGACAGGGAACTGAAGCTTTCTTT	TRBV5-1	TRBD1	few	TRBJ1-1	16
CASSEGTGGPYEQYF	TGTGCCAGCAGTGAAGGGACAGGGGGCCCCTACGAGCAGTACTTC	TRBV6-1	TRBD1	NA	TRBJ2-7	15
CASSWGQQNTEAFF	TGCGCCAGCAGCTGGGGACAGCAGAACACTGAAGCTTTCTTT	TRBV5-1	TRBD1	NA	TRBJ1-1	14
CASRSTGASNQPQHF	TGTGCCAGCAGGTCAACGGGGGCCAGCAATCAGCCCCAGCATTTT	TRBV6-5	NA	NA	TRBJ1-5	15
CASRLGQGVYGYTF	TGTGCCAGCAGGCTCGGACAGGGCGTCTATGGCTACACCTTC	TRBV6-5	TRBD1	NA	TRBJ1-2	14
CSASRLAGGLNEQFF	TGCAGTGCTAGTAGGCTAGCGGGGGGCCTTAATGAGCAGTTCTTC	TRBV20-1	TRBD2	NA	TRBJ2-1	15
CASSLDRFTGELFF	TGTGCCAGCAGCTTGGACAGATTCACCGGGGAGCTGTTTTTT	TRBV5-5	NA	NA	TRBJ2-2	14
CATRTGDMNTEAFF	TGCGCCACCAGGACAGGGGACATGAACACTGAAGCTTTCTTT	TRBV5-1	TRBD1	NA	TRBJ1-1	14
CASSLFAATGELFF	TGTGCCAGCAGCTTATTTGCGGCGACCGGGGAGCTGTTTTTT	TRBV7-9	NA	NA	TRBJ2-2	14
CASSIPRDVKGNQPQHF	TGTGCCAGTAGTATCCCCAGGGACGTTAAAGGCAATCAGCCCCAGCATTTT	TRBV19	NA	NA	TRBJ1-5	17
CASSPTVGYPSSGNTIYF	TGTGCCAGCTCACCCACAGTGGGCTACCCGAGCTCTGGAAACACCATATATTTT	TRBV18	NA	NA	TRBJ1-3	18
CASSYIGSYGYTF	TGTGCCAGCAGTTACATCGGTTCGTATGGCTACACCTTC	TRBV6-5	NA	NA	TRBJ1-2	13
CAISESQGNYGYTF	TGTGCCATCAGTGAGTCCCAGGGGAACTATGGCTACACCTTC	TRBV10-3	NA	NA	TRBJ1-2	14
CASGGQSTYEQYF	TGCGCCAGCGGGGGGCAGTCAACCTACGAGCAGTACTTC	TRBV5-1	NA	NA	TRBJ2-7	13
CASGAAYGAGYSYGYTF	TGTGCCAGCGGTGCCGCCTATGGGGCAGGATATTCTTATGGCTACACCTTC	TRBV27	NA	NA	TRBJ1-2	17
CASSLGEAERGYTF	TGTGCCAGCAGCTTAGGGGAGGCCGAAAGGGGCTACACCTTC	TRBV7-9	NA	NA	TRBJ1-2	14
CASGSYWGTQYF	TGTGCTAGTGGTTCTTATTGGGGGACCCAGTACTTC	TRBV12-5	NA	NA	TRBJ2-5	12
CASSLDAGEQETQYF	TGCGCCAGCAGCTTGGATGCCGGGGAACAAGAGACCCAGTACTTC	TRBV5-1	NA	NA	TRBJ2-5	15
CASSLNGSSYNEQFF	TGCGCCAGCAGCTTGAACGGGAGCTCCTACAATGAGCAGTTCTTC	TRBV5-1	NA	NA	TRBJ2-1	15
CAWISHSGNTIYF	TGTGCCTGGATATCTCACTCTGGAAACACCATATATTTT	TRBV30	NA	few	TRBJ1-3	13
CASSKQGAGYNYGYTF	TGCGCCAGCAGCAAGCAGGGGGCAGGTTACAACTATGGCTACACCTTC	TRBV5-1	TRBD1	NA	TRBJ1-2	16
CASSRGPNEKLFF	TGTGCCAGCAGCAGGGGGCCGAATGAAAAACTGTTTTTT	TRBV14	TRBD1	NA	TRBJ1-4	13
CASSQAGQGSGNTIYF	TGTGCCAGCAGCCAAGCCGGACAGGGCTCTGGAAACACCATATATTTT	TRBV3-1/TRBV3-2	TRBD1	few	TRBJ1-3	16
CASSLRGTDQRNIQYF	TGTGCCAGCAGTTTACGGGGGACAGACCAAAGAAACATTCAGTACTTC	TRBV27	NA	NA	TRBJ2-4	16
CASSLAGGQETQYF	TGTGCCAGCAGCTTAGCAGGCGGCCAAGAGACCCAGTACTTC	TRBV7-9	NA	NA	TRBJ2-5	14
CASSLGQAYTGELFF	TGCGCCAGCAGCTTGGGCCAGGCATACACCGGGGAGCTGTTTTTT	TRBV5-1	NA	NA	TRBJ2-2	15
CASSSGSTDTQYF	TGTGCCAGCAGCAGCGGGAGCACAGATACGCAGTATTTT	TRBV6-4	NA	many	TRBJ2-3	13
CARSQTGSGETQYF	TGTGCCAGAAGCCAGACAGGGAGTGGGGAGACCCAGTACTTC	TRBV5-3	TRBD1	NA	TRBJ2-5	14
CAWNLYGGNYGYTF	TGTGCCTGGAACCTCTACGGGGGGAACTATGGCTACACCTTC	TRBV30	NA	NA	TRBJ1-2	14
CASSPKAIQGNTIYF	TGTGCCAGCAGCCCAAAGGCAATACAGGGAAACACCATATATTTT	TRBV9	NA	NA	TRBJ1-3	15
CASSQGDRGIGNTIYF	TGCGCCAGCAGCCAAGGGGACAGGGGGATAGGAAACACCATATATTTT	TRBV4-1	TRBD1	NA	TRBJ1-3	16
CASSWRPNEKLFF	TGTGCCAGCAGCTGGCGGCCCAATGAAAAACTGTTTTTT	TRBV14	NA	NA	TRBJ1-4	13
CASSEEDRGAEAFF	TGTGCCAGCAGTGAAGAGGACAGGGGTGCTGAAGCTTTCTTT	TRBV25-1	TRBD1	NA	TRBJ1-1	14
CASSLYGFGANEKLFF	TGTGCCAGCAGTTTATACGGATTTGGGGCTAATGAAAAACTGTTTTTT	TRBV27	NA	NA	TRBJ1-4	16
CASSDRQGATGELFF	TGTGCCAGCAGTGATAGGCAGGGGGCCACCGGGGAGCTGTTTTTT	TRBV6-1	TRBD1	NA	TRBJ2-2	15
CASRDTSGMFF	TGTGCCAGCAGAGATACTAGCGGGATGTTCTTC	TRBV28	TRBD2	NA	TRBJ2-1	11
CATSDLRQGRYTF	TGTGCCACCAGTGATTTAAGGCAGGGCCGCTACACCTTC	TRBV24-1	NA	NA	TRBJ1-2	13
CASSAAGGRWVQFF	TGTGCCAGCAGCGCCGCGGGGGGGCGCTGGGTGCAGTTCTTC	TRBV11-2	TRBD2	NA	TRBJ2-1	14
CASTGGGVQETQYF	TGCGCCAGCACCGGGGGTGGGGTCCAAGAGACCCAGTACTTC	TRBV5-1	NA	few	TRBJ2-5	14
CATSDNVQGEGYTF	TGTGCCACCAGTGATAATGTACAGGGGGAAGGCTACACCTTC	TRBV24-1	TRBD1	NA	TRBJ1-2	14
CASSFEGGRSGDTEAFF	TGCGCCAGCAGCTTCGAGGGAGGTCGGTCAGGGGACACTGAAGCTTTCTTT	TRBV5-1	NA	NA	TRBJ1-1	17